This T cell receptor (beta chain) was captured in a study of blood T cell repertoires in COVID-19. Trimming removed 5 bases from V and 5 bases from J, with 13 bases in between. Germline-derived CDR1 and CDR2 are SEHNR and FQNEAQ (reference sequence). There are 14 residues in the CDR3. This table comes from immunoSEQ multiplex PCR, and its TCRdb copy is limited to in-frame clones, with some not included. The table records 200,000 or so clones, approximately 80% of them present only once. This clone has just one count. The receptor comes from a human donor with acute or convalescent COVID-19. The donor label of this sample is uncertain. The gene calls are TRBV7-9 and TRBJ2-1, with D maybe TRBD1 (5 bases). The sequenced sample consisted of peripheral blood. CDR3 sequence (DNA): TGTGCCAGCAGCGTAAGGGTGACAGACAATGAGCAGTTCTTC. Translating it yields CASSVRVTDNEQFF.